This T cell receptor beta chain was sequenced during a study of T-cell reconstitution after alpha-beta-depleted transplantation in children. CDR1 is GTSNPN, CDR2 SVGIG, per germline (reference sequence). The germline V and J ends were trimmed by 1 base and 4 bases, with 10 bases remaining between them. The CDR3 has 14 amino acids. Using unique molecular identifiers, the investigators prepared the TCRbeta library. Via MiXCR, TCRdb re-called the PCR reads, giving one row per CDR3 protein. The repertoire holds hundreds of thousands of distinct CDR3 sequences, about a tenth seen once, with roughly 27% in the top ten.

The specimen comprised PBMCs, sampled before TCRalphabeta/CD19-depleted stem cell transplant. The chain combines TRBV30 with TRBJ2-2, with D possibly called TRBD1 or TRBD2 (5 bases each). The sequence derives from a child under three years old with acute myeloid leukemia, due to receive a stem cell transplant. The CDR3 DNA sequence: TGTGCCTGGAGTGGGGGGATCGGCACCGGGGAGCTGTTTTTT. Its translation: CAWSGGIGTGELFF.